Included here is one T cell receptor (beta chain) sequence, with context. Its matching antigen is unknown. The repertoire was sequenced with immunoSEQ multiplex PCR; TCRdb's copy has only in-frame clones and lacks some. The data hold 15,000 or so clones, with approximately 90% observed a single time. This sample was included in a study of lymphopenia after photon versus proton radiotherapy. Findings and caveats of the study: Better survival with proton therapy was suggested as possible, not demonstrated. After lymphocyte nadir, photon-treated repertoires showed oligoclonal expansion, especially CD8+ Temra. Under photons, naive T cells and diversity fell while effector/memory populations rose. A bigger post-nadir fall in TCR diversity correlated inversely with survival time in deceased patients.

This clonotype was obtained from a woman between 55 and 75 years old with cholangiocarcinoma. Some clones in this sample may be carry-over from other donors' samples. The sequencing used peripheral blood, collected from a patient treated with proton-based radiotherapy.

The chain's CDR3 is CASSLDGASGYTF. CDR3 coding DNA: TGCGCCAGCAGCTTGGACGGGGCCTCCGGCTACACCTTC. V is TRBV5-1 and J is TRBJ1-2, with D possibly being TRBD1 (5 bases). Germline CDR1 SGHRS, CDR2 YFSETQ. Trimming removed 0 bases at V and 8 bases at J, with 11 bases between. The CDR3 spans 13 residues. Full variable domain (remainder filled in from reference TRBV5-1 and TRBJ1-2): KAGVTQTPRYLIKTRGQQVTLSCSPISGHRSVSWYQQTPGQGLQFLFEYFSETQRNKGNFPGRFSGRQFSNSRSEMNVSTLELGDSALYLCASSLDGASGYTFGSGTRLTVV.